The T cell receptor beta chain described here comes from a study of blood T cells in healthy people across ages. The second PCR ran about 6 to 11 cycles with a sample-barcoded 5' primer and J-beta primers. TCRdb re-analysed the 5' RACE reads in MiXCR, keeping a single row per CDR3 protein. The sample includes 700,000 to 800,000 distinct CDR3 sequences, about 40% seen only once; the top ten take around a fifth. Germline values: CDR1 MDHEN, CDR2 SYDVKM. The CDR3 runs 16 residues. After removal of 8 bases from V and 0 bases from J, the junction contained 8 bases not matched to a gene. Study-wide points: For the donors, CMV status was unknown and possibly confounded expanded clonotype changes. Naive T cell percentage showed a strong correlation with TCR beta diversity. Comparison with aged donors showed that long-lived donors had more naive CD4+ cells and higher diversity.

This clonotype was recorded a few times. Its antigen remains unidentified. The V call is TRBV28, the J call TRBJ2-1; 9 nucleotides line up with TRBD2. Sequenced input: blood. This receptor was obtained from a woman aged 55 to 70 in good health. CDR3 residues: CASSSGVKSSYNEQFF. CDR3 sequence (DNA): TGTGCCAGCTCTAGCGGGGTAAAGAGCTCCTACAATGAGCAGTTCTTC.